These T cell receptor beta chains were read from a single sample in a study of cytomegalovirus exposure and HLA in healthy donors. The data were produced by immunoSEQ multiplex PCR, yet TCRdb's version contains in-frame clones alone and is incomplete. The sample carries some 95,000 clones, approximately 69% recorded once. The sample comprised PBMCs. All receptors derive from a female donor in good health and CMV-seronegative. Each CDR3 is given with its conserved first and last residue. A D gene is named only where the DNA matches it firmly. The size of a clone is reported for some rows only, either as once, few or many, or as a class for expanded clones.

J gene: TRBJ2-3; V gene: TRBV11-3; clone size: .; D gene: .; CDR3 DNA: TGTGCCAGCAGCCTAGTCGCGGGCACAGATACGCAGTATTTT; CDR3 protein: CASSLVAGTDTQYF
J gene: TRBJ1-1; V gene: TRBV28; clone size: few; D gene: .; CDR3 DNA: TGTGCCACGGAGACAGGGAACACTGAAGCTTTCTTT; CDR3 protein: CATETGNTEAFF
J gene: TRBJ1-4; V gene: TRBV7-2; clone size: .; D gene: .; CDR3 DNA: TGTGCCAGCAGCCAAACAAAAGGGGGGGGTAGTGAAAAACTGTTTTTT; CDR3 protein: CASSQTKGGGSEKLFF
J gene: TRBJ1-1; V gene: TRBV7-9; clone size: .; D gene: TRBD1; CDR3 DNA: TGTGCCAGCAGCTTAGTGGGGACAGGGATGAACACTGAAGCTTTCTTT; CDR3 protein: CASSLVGTGMNTEAFF
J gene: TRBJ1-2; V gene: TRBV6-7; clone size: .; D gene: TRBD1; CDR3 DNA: TGTGCCAGCAGTTACGGGGGGGAGACAGGGGGTCGCTATGGCTACACCTTC; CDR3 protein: CASSYGGETGGRYGYTF
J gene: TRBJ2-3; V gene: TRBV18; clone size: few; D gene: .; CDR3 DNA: TGTGCCAGCTCACCGGTGCCTAAGCAGGTAGGCCTTGGAGATACGCAGTATTTT; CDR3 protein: CASSPVPKQVGLGDTQYF
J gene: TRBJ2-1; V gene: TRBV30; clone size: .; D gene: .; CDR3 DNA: TGTGCCTGGTCCTCCGGGGACAATGAGCAGTTCTTC; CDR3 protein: CAWSSGDNEQFF
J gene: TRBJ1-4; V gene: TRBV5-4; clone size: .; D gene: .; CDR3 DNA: TGTGCCAGCAGCTTGCAAACCCCCCGAGGGGAAAAACTGTTTTTT; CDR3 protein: CASSLQTPRGEKLFF
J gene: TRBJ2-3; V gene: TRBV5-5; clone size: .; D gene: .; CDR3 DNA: TGTGCCAGCAGCCCGACACCCTCTAACATGTGGGATACGCAGTATTTT; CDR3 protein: CASSPTPSNMWDTQYF
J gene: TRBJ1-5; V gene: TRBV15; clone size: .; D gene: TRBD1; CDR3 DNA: TGTGCCACCAGCAGCCGGGACAGGAATCAGCCCCAGCATTTT; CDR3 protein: CATSSRDRNQPQHF
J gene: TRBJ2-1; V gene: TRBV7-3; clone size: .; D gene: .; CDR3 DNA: TGTGCCAGCAGCTTAGGGGGACAAGAGCAGTTCTTC; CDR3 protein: CASSLGGQEQFF
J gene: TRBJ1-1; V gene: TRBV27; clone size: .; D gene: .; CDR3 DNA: TGTGCCAGCAGCCCTCTGGTCGGAGGAACTGAAGCTTTCTTT; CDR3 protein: CASSPLVGGTEAFF
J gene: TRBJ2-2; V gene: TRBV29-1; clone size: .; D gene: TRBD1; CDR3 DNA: TGCAGCACCCGACAGGGTCTCGGGGAGCTGTTTTTT; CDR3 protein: CSTRQGLGELFF
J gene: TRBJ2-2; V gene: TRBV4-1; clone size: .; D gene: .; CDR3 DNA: TGCGCCAGCAGCCAAGGAGACAGGATCACCGGGGAGCTGTTTTTT; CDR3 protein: CASSQGDRITGELFF
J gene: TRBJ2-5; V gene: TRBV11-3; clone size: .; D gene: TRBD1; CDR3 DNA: TGTGCCAGCAGCCAAGGGACAGGCCCTGGGGAGACCCAGTACTTC; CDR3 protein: CASSQGTGPGETQYF
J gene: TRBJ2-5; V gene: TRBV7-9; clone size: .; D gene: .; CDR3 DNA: TGTGCCAGCAGTTCTACCTTGCGAGAGACCCAGTACTTC; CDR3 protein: CASSSTLRETQYF
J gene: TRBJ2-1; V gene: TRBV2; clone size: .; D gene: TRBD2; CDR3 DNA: TGTGCCAGCAGAGAGCGGGGTTCCTACAATGAGCAGTTCTTC; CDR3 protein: CASRERGSYNEQFF
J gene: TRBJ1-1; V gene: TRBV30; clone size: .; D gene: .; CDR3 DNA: TGTGCCTGGAGTGCCCCTGACACTGCTAACACTGAAGCTTTCTTT; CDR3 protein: CAWSAPDTANTEAFF
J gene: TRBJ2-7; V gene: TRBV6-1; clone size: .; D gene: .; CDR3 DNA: TGTGCCAGCAGTGAATTTGGCCCCCCCTACGAGCAGTACTTC; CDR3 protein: CASSEFGPPYEQYF
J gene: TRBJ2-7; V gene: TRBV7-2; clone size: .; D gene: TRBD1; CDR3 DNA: TGTGCCAGCAGCTTCGCTGGGACAGGTACCTACGAGCAGTACTTC; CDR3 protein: CASSFAGTGTYEQYF
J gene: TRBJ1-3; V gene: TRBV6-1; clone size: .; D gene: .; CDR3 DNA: TGTGCCAGCAGTGGCCAGGGATCTGGAAACACCATATATTTT; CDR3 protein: CASSGQGSGNTIYF
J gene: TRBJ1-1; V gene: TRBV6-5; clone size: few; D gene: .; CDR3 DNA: TGTGCCAGCAGTTACAGGACAGCTAACACTGAAGCTTTCTTT; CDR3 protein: CASSYRTANTEAFF
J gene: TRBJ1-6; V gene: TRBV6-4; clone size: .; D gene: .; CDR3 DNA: TGTGCCAGCAGTGTGACGGGGGAGAATTCACCCCTCCACTTT; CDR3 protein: CASSVTGENSPLHF
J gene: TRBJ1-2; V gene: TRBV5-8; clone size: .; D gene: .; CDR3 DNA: TGTGCCAGCAGCTACAGACATGGCTACACCTTC; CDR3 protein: CASSYRHGYTF
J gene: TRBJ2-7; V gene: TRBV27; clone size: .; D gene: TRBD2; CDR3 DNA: TGTGCCAGCAGTTCGTGGACTAGCTACGAGCAGTACTTC; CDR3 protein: CASSSWTSYEQYF
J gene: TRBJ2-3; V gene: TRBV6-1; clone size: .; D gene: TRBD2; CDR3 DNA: TGTGCCAGCAGACTAGCGGGCTCCACAGATACGCAGTATTTT; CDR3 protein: CASRLAGSTDTQYF
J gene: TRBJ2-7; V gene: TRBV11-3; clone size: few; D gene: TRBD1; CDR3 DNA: TGTGCCAGCAGCCTGCGGGACAGGGCTTACGAGCAGTACTTC; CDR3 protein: CASSLRDRAYEQYF